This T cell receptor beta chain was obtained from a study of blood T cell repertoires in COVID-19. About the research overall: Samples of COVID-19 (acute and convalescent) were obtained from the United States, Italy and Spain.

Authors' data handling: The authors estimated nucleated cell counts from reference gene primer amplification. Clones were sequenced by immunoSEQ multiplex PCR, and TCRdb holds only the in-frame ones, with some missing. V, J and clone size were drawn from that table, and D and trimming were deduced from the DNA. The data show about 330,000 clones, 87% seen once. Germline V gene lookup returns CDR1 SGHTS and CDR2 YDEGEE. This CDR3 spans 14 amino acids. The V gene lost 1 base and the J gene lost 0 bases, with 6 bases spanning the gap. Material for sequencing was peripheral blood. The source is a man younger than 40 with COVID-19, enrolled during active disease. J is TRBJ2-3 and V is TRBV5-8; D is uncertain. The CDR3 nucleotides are TGTGCCAGCAGCTTGTCGTATAGCACAGATACGCAGTATTTT. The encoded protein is CASSLSYSTDTQYF.